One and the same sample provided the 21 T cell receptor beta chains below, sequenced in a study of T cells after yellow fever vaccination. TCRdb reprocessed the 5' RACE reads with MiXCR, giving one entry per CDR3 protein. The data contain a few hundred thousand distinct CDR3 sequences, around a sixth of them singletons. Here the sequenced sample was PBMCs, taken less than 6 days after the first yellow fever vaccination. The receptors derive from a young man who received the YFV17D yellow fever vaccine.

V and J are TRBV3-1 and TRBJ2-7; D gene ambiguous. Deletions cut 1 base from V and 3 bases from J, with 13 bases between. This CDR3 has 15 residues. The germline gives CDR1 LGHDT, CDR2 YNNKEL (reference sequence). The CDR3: CASSQAGTGVYEQYV. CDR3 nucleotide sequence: TGTGCCAGCAGCCAAGCCGGAACGGGTGTCTACGAGCAGTACGTC.

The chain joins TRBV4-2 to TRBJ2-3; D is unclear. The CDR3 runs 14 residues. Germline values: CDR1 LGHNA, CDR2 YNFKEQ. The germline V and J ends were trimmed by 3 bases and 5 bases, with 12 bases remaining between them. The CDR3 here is CASSHNRFIDTQYF. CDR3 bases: TGTGCCAGCAGCCATAACCGGTTCATAGATACGCAGTATTTT.

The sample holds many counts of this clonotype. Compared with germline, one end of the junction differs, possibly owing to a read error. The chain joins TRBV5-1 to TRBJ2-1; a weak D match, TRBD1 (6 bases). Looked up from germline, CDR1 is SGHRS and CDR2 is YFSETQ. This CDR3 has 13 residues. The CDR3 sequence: CASSLDSYNEQFF. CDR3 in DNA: TGTGCCAGCAGCCTGGACAGTTACAATGAGCAGTTCTTC.

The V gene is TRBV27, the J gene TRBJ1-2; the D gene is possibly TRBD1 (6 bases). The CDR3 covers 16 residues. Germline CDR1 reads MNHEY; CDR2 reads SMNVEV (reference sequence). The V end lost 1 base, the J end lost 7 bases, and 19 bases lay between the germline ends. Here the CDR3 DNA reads TGTGCCAGCAGTTTATTTATTCGACCGGGGGCAGGTGGCTACACCTTC. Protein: CASSLFIRPGAGGYTF.

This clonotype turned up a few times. The CDR3 region has the DNA TGTGCCAGCAGCTTAGGGGGTAGGGGCAATCAGCCCCAGCATTTT. This encodes CASSLGGRGNQPQHF. The J gene is TRBJ1-5, the V gene TRBV7-2; no firm D call. The V and J ends lost 1 base and 2 bases respectively, with 9 bases between them. There are 15 residues in the CDR3. Germline V gene lookup returns CDR1 SGHTA and CDR2 FQGNSA.

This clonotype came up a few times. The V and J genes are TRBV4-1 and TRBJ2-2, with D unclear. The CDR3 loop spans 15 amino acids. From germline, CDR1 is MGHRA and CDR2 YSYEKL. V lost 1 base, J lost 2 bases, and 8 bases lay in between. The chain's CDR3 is CASSQVEHNTGELFF. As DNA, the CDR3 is TGCGCCAGCAGCCAAGTGGAGCATAACACCGGGGAGCTGTTTTTT.

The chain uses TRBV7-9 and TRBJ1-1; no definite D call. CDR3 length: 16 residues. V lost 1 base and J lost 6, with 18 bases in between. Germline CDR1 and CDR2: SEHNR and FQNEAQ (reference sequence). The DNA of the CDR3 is TGTGCCAGCAGCTTAGGAGTGAAGCTGGAAAACTCTGAAGCTTTCTTT. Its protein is CASSLGVKLENSEAFF.

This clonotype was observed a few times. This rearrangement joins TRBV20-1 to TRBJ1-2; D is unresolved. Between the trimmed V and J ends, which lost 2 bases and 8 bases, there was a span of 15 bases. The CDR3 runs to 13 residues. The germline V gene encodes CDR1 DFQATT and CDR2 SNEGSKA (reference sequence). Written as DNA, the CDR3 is TGCAGTGCTAGACTTGACGGCATAAGGGGCTACACCTTC. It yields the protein CSARLDGIRGYTF.

CDR3 in DNA: TGTGCCAGCAGCTCCACTGGACTAGTTAAGCGGGTTGGGGAGACCCAGTACTTC. This gives the protein CASSSTGLVKRVGETQYF. The chain recombines TRBV11-2 with TRBJ2-5, with 7 nucleotides matching TRBD2. The CDR3 consists of 18 residues. The V segment lost 4 bases and the J segment 5 bases; nucleotides outside the gene matches: 19. In germline, CDR1 is SGHAT, CDR2 FQNNGV.

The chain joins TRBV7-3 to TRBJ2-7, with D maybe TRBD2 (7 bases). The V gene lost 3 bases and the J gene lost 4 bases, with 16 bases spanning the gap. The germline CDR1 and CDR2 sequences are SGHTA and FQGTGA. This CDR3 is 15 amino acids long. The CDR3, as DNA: TGTGCCAGCAGCTTTGGAGGGGGGGGGACTTACGAGCAGTACTTC. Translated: CASSFGGGGTYEQYF.

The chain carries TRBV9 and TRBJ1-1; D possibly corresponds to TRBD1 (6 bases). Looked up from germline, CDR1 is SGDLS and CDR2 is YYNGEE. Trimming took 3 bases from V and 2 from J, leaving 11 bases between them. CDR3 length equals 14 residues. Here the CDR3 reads CASSAQQGNTEAFF. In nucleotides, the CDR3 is TGTGCCAGCAGCGCCCAACAGGGAAACACTGAAGCTTTCTTT.

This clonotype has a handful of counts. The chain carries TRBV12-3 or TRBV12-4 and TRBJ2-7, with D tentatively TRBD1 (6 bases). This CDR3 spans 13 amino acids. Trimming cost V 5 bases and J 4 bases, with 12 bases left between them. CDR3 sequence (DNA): TGTGCCAGCAGTAAACAGGGAAAGTACGAGCAGTACTTC. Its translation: CASSKQGKYEQYF.

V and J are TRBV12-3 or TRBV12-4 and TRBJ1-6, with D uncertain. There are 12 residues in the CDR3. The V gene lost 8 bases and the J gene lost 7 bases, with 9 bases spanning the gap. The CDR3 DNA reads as TGTGCCAGCGCAGGCGGGAATTCACCCCTCCACTTT. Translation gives CASAGGNSPLHF.

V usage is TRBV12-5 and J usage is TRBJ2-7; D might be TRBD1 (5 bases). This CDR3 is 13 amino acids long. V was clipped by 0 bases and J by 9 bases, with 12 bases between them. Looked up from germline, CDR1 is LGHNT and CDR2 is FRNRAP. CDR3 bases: TGTGCTAGTGGTTTGGTAGGCAGGGCTGGGCAGTACTTC. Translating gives CASGLVGRAGQYF.

The CDR3 here is CASSLGPGDTEAFF. The CDR3 DNA reads TGCGCCAGCAGCTTGGGGCCCGGCGACACTGAAGCTTTCTTT. V is TRBV5-1 and J is TRBJ1-1, with D unresolved. This CDR3 contains 14 residues. Between the trimmed V and J ends, which lost 0 bases and 3 bases, there was a span of 9 bases. Germline V gene lookup returns CDR1 SGHRS and CDR2 YFSETQ. The complete variable domain, with remaining parts taken from reference TRBV5-1 and TRBJ1-1, reads KAGVTQTPRYLIKTRGQQVTLSCSPISGHRSVSWYQQTPGQGLQFLFEYFSETQRNKGNFPGRFSGRQFSNSRSEMNVSTLELGDSALYLCASSLGPGDTEAFFGQGTRLTVV.

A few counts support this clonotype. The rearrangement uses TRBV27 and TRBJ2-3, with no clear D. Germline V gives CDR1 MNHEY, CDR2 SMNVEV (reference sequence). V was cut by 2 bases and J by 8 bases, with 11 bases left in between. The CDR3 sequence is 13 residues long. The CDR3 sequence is CASSLGWEGTQYF. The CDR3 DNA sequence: TGTGCCAGCAGTTTAGGGTGGGAAGGTACGCAGTATTTT.

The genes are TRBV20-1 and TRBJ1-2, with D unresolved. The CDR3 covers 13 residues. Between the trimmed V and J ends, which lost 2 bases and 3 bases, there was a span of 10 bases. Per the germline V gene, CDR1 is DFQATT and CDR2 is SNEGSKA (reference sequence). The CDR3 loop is CSARPWEHYGYTF. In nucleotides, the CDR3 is TGCAGTGCTAGACCGTGGGAACACTATGGCTACACCTTC.

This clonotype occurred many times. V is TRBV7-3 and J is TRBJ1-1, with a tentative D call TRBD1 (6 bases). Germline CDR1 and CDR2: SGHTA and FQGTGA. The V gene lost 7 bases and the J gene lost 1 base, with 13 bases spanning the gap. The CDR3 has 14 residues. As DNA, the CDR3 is TGTGCCAGCAAGTCAGGGGCGGGGAACACTGAAGCTTTCTTT. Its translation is CASKSGAGNTEAFF. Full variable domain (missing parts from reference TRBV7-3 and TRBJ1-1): GAGVSQTPSNKVTEKGKYVELRCDPISGHTALYWYRQSLGQGPEFLIYFQGTGAADDSGLPNDRFFAVRPEGSVSTLKIQRTERGDSAVYLCASKSGAGNTEAFFGQGTRLTVV.

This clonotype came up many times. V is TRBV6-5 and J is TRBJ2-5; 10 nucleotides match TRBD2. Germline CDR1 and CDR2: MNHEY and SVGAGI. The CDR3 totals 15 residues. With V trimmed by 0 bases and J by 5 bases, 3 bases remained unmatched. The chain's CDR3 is CASSYSTSGKETQYF. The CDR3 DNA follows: TGTGCCAGCAGTTACTCAACTAGCGGGAAGGAGACCCAGTACTTC.

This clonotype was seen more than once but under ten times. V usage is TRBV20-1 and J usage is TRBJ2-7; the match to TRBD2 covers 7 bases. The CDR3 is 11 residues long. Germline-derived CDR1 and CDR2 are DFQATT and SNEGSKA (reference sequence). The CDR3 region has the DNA TGCATGCCTAGCGGTGCCCACGAGCAGTACGTC. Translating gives CMPSGAHEQYV.

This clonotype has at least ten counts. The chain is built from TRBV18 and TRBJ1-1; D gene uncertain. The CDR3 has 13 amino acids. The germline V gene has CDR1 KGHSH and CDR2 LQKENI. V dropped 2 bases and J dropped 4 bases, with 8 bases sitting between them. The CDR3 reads CASSPFKGTEAFF. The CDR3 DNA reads TGTGCCAGCTCACCATTTAAGGGCACTGAAGCTTTCTTT.